This T cell receptor (beta chain) was observed in a study of T-cell reconstitution after alpha-beta-depleted transplantation in children (dated by TCRdb to the mid-2010s). Study-wide context: T-cell immune reconstitution after TCRalphabeta/CD19-depleted allogeneic hematopoietic cell transplantation in children was quantitatively tracked in the study by means of TCR repertoire profiling.

The method was PCR. TCRdb shows the sequencer as Illumina HiSeq 2500. To normalize quantification of the TCRbeta repertoire, the TCR libraries were built with molecular barcoding that relied on unique molecular identifiers. TCRdb passed the public sequencing reads through fastp at Q25 and MiXCR, retaining productive beta sequences. CDR3 protein duplicates are merged, each entry listing the most common genes and DNA. This sample holds almost 500,000 distinct CDR3 sequences; roughly an eighth were observed only once. The ten largest clones capture 4.5% to 6% of the sample. About this clonotype: Its antigen is currently not known. No much larger clonotype is one base removed from it; base qualities were not supplied.

V lost 6 bases and J lost 4 bases, and the count of bases not matched to a germline gene is 8. Looking up the germline V gene yields CDR1 SGDLS and CDR2 YYNGEE. Counted from cysteine to phenylalanine, this CDR3 has 15 amino acids. This entry keeps only the CDR3 DNA: 45 bases, framed from base 1. The clonotype comes from a human donor who donated a stem cell graft to a child with combined immunodeficiency. The chain joins TRBV9 to TRBJ2-2, with 8 middle bases fitting TRBD1. Sample: PBMCs from the stem cell graft donor, taken from the stem cell graft. The nucleotide sequence is TGTGCCAGCAACAACCGACAGGGGCCCACCGGGGAGCTGTTTTTT. This is translated as CASNNRQGPTGELFF.